The next 27 T cell receptor beta chains were all read from a single sample in a study of control samples from healthy donors and cancer patients. Produced via immunoSEQ multiplex PCR; TCRdb's table is partial and in-frame only. The data show about 150,000 clones, approximately 94% seen once. What was sequenced was blood. The receptors derive from a woman aged 18-29 years in good health.

The chain joins TRBV7-2 to TRBJ2-3, with 10 bases that match TRBD2. Germline trimming cut 4 bases from V and 2 bases from J; bases unmatched to any gene: 12. CDR1 and CDR2 (germline): SGHTA, FQGNSA. The CDR3 totals 18 residues. This chain's CDR3 is CASSSRKRGGLITDTQYF. The CDR3 bases are TGTGCCAGCAGCTCGCGCAAGCGGGGGGGCCTGATCACAGATACGCAGTATTTT.

This sequence joins TRBV3-1 (or the pseudogene TRBV3-2) and TRBJ2-5; TRBD2 matches 10 bases. The germline V gene has CDR1 LGHDT and CDR2 YNNKEL (reference sequence). V shed 0 bases and J 2 bases; nucleotides not matched to a gene: 15. The CDR3 totals 20 residues. CDR3 coding DNA: TGTGCCAGCAGCCAAGAGATAGGACTAGCGGCCCCTAAAACTCAAGAGACCCAGTACTTC. It specifies CASSQEIGLAAPKTQETQYF.

This clone was observed a few times. This sequence joins TRBV6-5 and TRBJ1-1, with D perhaps matching TRBD1 (5 bases). Germline values: CDR1 MNHEY, CDR2 SVGAGI. This CDR3 is built from 15 residues. The V gene lost 5 bases and the J gene lost 5 bases, with 18 bases spanning the gap. The CDR3 DNA reads TGTGCCAGCAGTACCGGGACTCAAGAAAGGACTGAAGCTTTCTTT. Protein sequence: CASSTGTQERTEAFF.

The table lists this clone with a few counts. The V gene is TRBV2, the J gene TRBJ1-1; D uncertain. CDR1 SNHLY and CDR2 FYNNEI come from the germline V gene. The CDR3 length is 14 residues. The ends were cut back, 3 bases at V and 0 bases at J, with 8 bases in the middle. CDR3 nucleotides: TGTGCCAGCAGTGAGTACAGTATGAACACTGAAGCTTTCTTT. This gives the protein CASSEYSMNTEAFF. Variable domain in full (rest from reference TRBV2 and TRBJ1-1): EPEVTQTPSHQVTQMGQEVILRCVPISNHLYFYWYRQILGQKVEFLVSFYNNEISEKSEIFDDQFSVERPDGSNFTLKIRSTKLEDSAMYFCASSEYSMNTEAFFGQGTRLTVV.

The V call is TRBV9, the J call TRBJ2-5; possible D gene TRBD2, 6 bases. V lost 3 bases and J 5 bases, leaving 17 bases between the germline ends. Germline V CDR1 and CDR2: SGDLS, YYNGEE. This CDR3 contains 15 residues. CDR3 loop: CASSGTDEAGETQYF. CDR3 in DNA: TGTGCCAGCAGCGGAACGGACGAGGCGGGGGAGACCCAGTACTTC. Looking up the rest from reference TRBV9 and TRBJ2-5 gives the full variable domain: DSGVTQTPKHLITATGQRVTLRCSPRSGDLSVYWYQQSLDQGLQFLIQYYNGEERAKGNILERFSAQQFPDLHSELNLSSLELGDSALYFCASSGTDEAGETQYFGPGTRLLVL.

The rearrangement uses TRBV7-9 and TRBJ2-2; unclear D gene. CDR1 is SEHNR and CDR2 is FQNEAQ in the germline V gene (reference sequence). V was cut by 1 base and J by 7 bases, with 4 bases left in between. This CDR3 is built from 12 residues. The CDR3 region is CASSLVVGELFF. For the CDR3, the DNA is TGTGCCAGCAGCTTAGTGGTCGGGGAGCTGTTTTTT.

This clone has only one observation. V is TRBV6-2 or TRBV6-3 and J is TRBJ1-5; D ambiguous. V lost 2 bases and J lost 0, with 8 bases in between. There are 15 residues in the CDR3. Germline V gene lookup returns CDR1 MNHEY and CDR2 SVGEGT. The CDR3 region has the DNA TGTGCCAGCAGTTACGCAATGTATAGCAATCAGCCCCAGCATTTT. Translating gives CASSYAMYSNQPQHF.

The chain has TRBV7-9 and TRBJ1-4; possible D gene TRBD1, 5 bases. V lost 5 bases and J lost 0, with 10 bases in between. This CDR3 has 15 residues. The germline V gene has CDR1 SEHNR and CDR2 FQNEAQ (reference sequence). In nucleotides, the CDR3 is TGTGCCAGCAGCCCAACAGGAGCAACTAATGAAAAACTGTTTTTT. Protein sequence: CASSPTGATNEKLFF.

The rearrangement joins TRBV4-2 to TRBJ2-5; 10 bases line up with TRBD2. Trimming cost V 1 base and J 1 base; bases outside gene matches: 6. CDR1 is LGHNA and CDR2 is YNFKEQ in the germline V gene. The CDR3 has 17 residues. DNA of the CDR3: TGTGCCAGCAGCCAAGGATCTAGCGGGGGACCCCAAGAGACCCAGTACTTC. This gives the protein CASSQGSSGGPQETQYF.

The V and J genes are TRBV6-5 and TRBJ1-4; no firm D call. There are 14 residues in the CDR3. V lost 4 bases and J 4 bases, leaving 10 bases between the germline ends. CDR1 and CDR2 (germline): MNHEY, SVGAGI. The CDR3 reads CASSLTDVNEKLFF. CDR3 coding DNA: TGTGCCAGCAGTTTAACAGATGTTAATGAAAAACTGTTTTTT.

The chain carries TRBV18 and TRBJ1-2; TRBD1 is a possible D gene (6 bases). The V and J ends lost 4 bases and 0 bases respectively, with 9 bases between them. CDR1 and CDR2 from the germline V gene are KGHSH and LQKENI. This CDR3 is 14 amino acids long. The CDR3 here is CASSRGDTNYGYTF. Written as DNA, the CDR3 is TGTGCCAGCTCACGAGGGGACACTAACTATGGCTACACCTTC.

The chain combines TRBV28 with TRBJ2-5, with D perhaps given as TRBD1 or TRBD2 (6 bases each). Trimming left V 6 bases short and J 7 bases short, with 18 bases between. CDR1 and CDR2 from the germline V gene are MDHEN and SYDVKM. This CDR3 spans 14 amino acids. The chain's CDR3 is CASSHPQGRRTQYF. The DNA of the CDR3 is TGTGCCAGCAGCCATCCTCAGGGGAGGAGGACCCAGTACTTC.

The sample holds one count of this clone. The chain has TRBV6-2 or TRBV6-3 and TRBJ2-3, with 8 bases lining up with TRBD2. CDR1 MNHEY and CDR2 SVGEGT come from the germline V gene. This CDR3 has 19 amino acids. The J segment lost 4 bases and the V segment lost 2 bases, leaving 17 bases of the junction unmatched. Here the CDR3 reads CASSYAGTNGGVFPDTQYF. CDR3 bases: TGTGCCAGCAGTTACGCCGGCACGAACGGGGGGGTTTTTCCAGATACGCAGTATTTT.

V is TRBV12-3 or TRBV12-4 and J is TRBJ1-1; the D is unclear. The CDR3 runs 11 residues. Trimming stripped 10 bases from V and 0 bases from J, with 6 bases between. The CDR3 sequence: CATHLNTEAFF. In nucleotides, the CDR3 is TGTGCCACCCACTTGAACACTGAAGCTTTCTTT.

V usage is TRBV13 and J usage is TRBJ1-1; D is possibly TRBD1 (6 bases). Germline values: CDR1 PRHDT, CDR2 FYEKMQ (reference sequence). Trimming removed 6 bases from V and 0 bases from J, with 17 bases in between. This CDR3 has 16 amino acids. The CDR3 loop is CASSPGGWVMNTEAFF. Here the CDR3 DNA reads TGTGCCAGCAGTCCGGGGGGCTGGGTTATGAACACTGAAGCTTTCTTT.

This chain connects TRBV11-3 to TRBJ1-1, with D possibly TRBD1 on 6 matching bases. This CDR3 has 15 amino acids. Between the trimmed V and J ends, which lost 3 bases and 5 bases, there was a span of 16 bases. Germline V CDR1 and CDR2: SGHNT, YENEEA. This CDR3 is CASSFRRGAGTEAFF. The CDR3 bases are TGTGCCAGCAGCTTTAGGAGGGGGGCAGGTACTGAAGCTTTCTTT.

CDR3 amino acids: CASGYPGTSTQYF. CDR3 DNA: TGTGCTAGTGGTTACCCCGGGACATCTACGCAGTATTTT. The chain carries TRBV12-5 and TRBJ2-3, with a tentative D call TRBD1 (6 bases). The CDR3 consists of 13 residues. Germline V gene sequence: CDR1 LGHNT, CDR2 FRNRAP. The V end lost 4 bases, the J end lost 8 bases, and 13 bases lay between the germline ends.

This clone was detected only once. J is TRBJ1-1 and V is TRBV19; D not resolved. CDR3 length: 11 residues. V was pared by 1 base and J by 8 bases, with 5 bases between. Germline V gene lookup returns CDR1 LNHDA and CDR2 SQIVND (reference sequence). CDR3 loop: CASSIAAEAFF. CDR3 bases: TGTGCCAGTAGTATAGCTGCAGAAGCTTTCTTT.

The chain links TRBV7-9 to TRBJ1-6, with 9 bases matching TRBD1. Trimming cost V 0 bases and J 8 bases; bases outside gene matches: 14. This CDR3 has 19 amino acids. Germline V CDR1 and CDR2: SEHNR, FQNEAQ (reference sequence). The CDR3 region is CASSLARDRDLLLDSPLHF. The CDR3 DNA sequence: TGTGCCAGCAGCTTAGCCCGGGACAGGGACTTATTGTTAGATTCACCCCTCCACTTT.

The count of this clone is one. This chain uses TRBV11-2 with TRBJ2-1; no clear D gene. V dropped 4 bases and J dropped 5 bases, with 6 bases sitting between them. Germline CDR1 and CDR2: SGHAT and FQNNGV. This CDR3 has 12 residues. The CDR3 sequence is CASSSYNNEQFF. CDR3 nucleotides: TGTGCCAGCAGCTCCTACAACAATGAGCAGTTCTTC. The complete variable domain, with remaining parts taken from reference TRBV11-2 and TRBJ2-1, reads EAGVAQSPRYKIIEKRQSVAFWCNPISGHATLYWYQQILGQGPKLLIQFQNNGVVDDSQLPKDRFSAERLKGVDSTLKIQPAKLEDSAVYLCASSSYNNEQFFGPGTRLTVL.

The genes are TRBV4-1 and TRBJ2-6; 12 positions match TRBD1. Germline V gives CDR1 MGHRA, CDR2 YSYEKL. V gave up 4 bases and J gave up 2 bases; unmatched junction bases: 6. CDR3 length: 18 residues. The CDR3 protein is CASSPGTGGAAGANVLTF. For the CDR3, the DNA is TGCGCCAGCAGCCCCGGGACAGGGGGCGCGGCTGGGGCCAACGTCCTGACTTTC.

This clone was seen at least ten times. The V and J genes are TRBV3-1 (or the pseudogene TRBV3-2) and TRBJ1-6; D is undetermined. The V gene's germline CDR1 is LGHDT and CDR2 YNNKEL (reference sequence). Trimming took 1 base from V and 11 from J, leaving 9 bases between them. This CDR3 has 13 amino acids. This CDR3 reads CASSQGRGTPLHF. The CDR3 nucleotides are TGTGCCAGCAGCCAAGGCCGGGGAACACCCCTCCACTTT.

The chain combines TRBV11-3 with TRBJ2-5; 12 bases align to TRBD2. Germline values: CDR1 SGHNT, CDR2 YENEEA. J was trimmed by 5 bases and V by 11 bases; bases with no gene match: 21. The CDR3 is made up of 18 amino acids. The CDR3 sequence: CAFRKEGLAGGPRETQYF. In DNA, the CDR3 is TGTGCCTTTCGAAAAGAAGGGCTAGCGGGAGGGCCGAGGGAGACCCAGTACTTC.

V is TRBV5-6 and J is TRBJ1-6; D remains ambiguous. Germline-derived CDR1 and CDR2 are SGHDT and YYEEEE. Trimming stripped 0 bases from V and 5 bases from J, with 6 bases between. This CDR3 comprises 14 residues. CDR3 protein: CASSLGTNNSPLHF. The CDR3 nucleotides are TGTGCCAGCAGCTTGGGTACAAATAATTCACCCCTCCACTTT.

The table lists this clone with a count of one. The chain employs TRBV5-1 and TRBJ1-2; D gene ambiguous. The CDR3 has 16 amino acids. V lost 0 bases, J lost 4 bases, and 16 bases lay in between. The germline CDR1 and CDR2 sequences are SGHRS and YFSETQ. CDR3 sequence (DNA): TGCGCCAGCAGCTTGGAGAGTCCCACCGAGGGCTATGGCTACACCTTC. Translation gives CASSLESPTEGYGYTF.

The chain combines TRBV6-1 with TRBJ1-4; 11 bases match TRBD1. The V and J ends lost 1 base and 9 bases, in that order; junction bases with no gene match: 7. Germline V lookup: CDR1 MNHNS, CDR2 SASEGT. The CDR3 is 16 residues long. The CDR3 DNA reads TGTGCCAGCAGTGAAGGCTGGACAGGGGGCATGAAAAAACTGTTTTTT. Amino acid sequence: CASSEGWTGGMKKLFF.

The chain joins TRBV7-9 to TRBJ1-2; TRBD1 is a possible D gene (5 bases). CDR1 and CDR2 from the germline V gene are SEHNR and FQNEAQ (reference sequence). The V end lost 6 bases, the J end lost 1 base, and 12 bases lay between the germline ends. CDR3 length: 14 residues. CDR3 nucleotide sequence: TGTGCCAGCAGTCAAAAGGGGTTTAACTATGGCTACACCTTC. It encodes CASSQKGFNYGYTF.